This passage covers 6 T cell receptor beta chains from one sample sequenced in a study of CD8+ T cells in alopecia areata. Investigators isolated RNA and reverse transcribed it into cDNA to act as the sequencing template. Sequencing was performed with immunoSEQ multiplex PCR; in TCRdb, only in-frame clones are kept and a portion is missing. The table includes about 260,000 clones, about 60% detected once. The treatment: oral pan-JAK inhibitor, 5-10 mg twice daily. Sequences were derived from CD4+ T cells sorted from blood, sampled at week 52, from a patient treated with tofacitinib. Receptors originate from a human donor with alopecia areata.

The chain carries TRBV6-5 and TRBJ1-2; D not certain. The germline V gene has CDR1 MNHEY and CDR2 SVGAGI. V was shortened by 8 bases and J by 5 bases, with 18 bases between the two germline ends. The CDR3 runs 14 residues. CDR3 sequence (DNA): TGTGCCAGCGCCGAGACGGTGGGCTGGTATGGCTACACCTTC. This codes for CASAETVGWYGYTF.

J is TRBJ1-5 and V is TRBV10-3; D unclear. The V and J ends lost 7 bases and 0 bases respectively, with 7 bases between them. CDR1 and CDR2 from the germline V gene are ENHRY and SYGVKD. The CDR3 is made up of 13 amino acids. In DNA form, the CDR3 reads TGTGCCATCAAGGAGAGTAGCAATCAGCCCCAGCATTTT. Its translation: CAIKESSNQPQHF.

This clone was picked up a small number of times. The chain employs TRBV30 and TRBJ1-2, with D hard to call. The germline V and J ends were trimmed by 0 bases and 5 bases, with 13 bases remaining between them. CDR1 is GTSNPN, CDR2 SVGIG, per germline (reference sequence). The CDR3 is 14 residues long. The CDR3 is CAWSVQSVDYGYTF. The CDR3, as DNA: TGTGCCTGGAGTGTACAGTCCGTGGATTATGGCTACACCTTC.

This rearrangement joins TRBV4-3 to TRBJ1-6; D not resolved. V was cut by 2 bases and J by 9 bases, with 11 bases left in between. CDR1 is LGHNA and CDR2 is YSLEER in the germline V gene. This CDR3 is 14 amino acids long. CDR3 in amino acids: CASSQYLMSSPLHF. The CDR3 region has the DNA TGCGCCAGCAGCCAATACCTAATGAGTTCACCCCTCCACTTT.

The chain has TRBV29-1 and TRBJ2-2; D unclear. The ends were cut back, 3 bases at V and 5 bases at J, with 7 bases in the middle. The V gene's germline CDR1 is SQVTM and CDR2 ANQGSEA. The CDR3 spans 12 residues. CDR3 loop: CSVEGSTGELFF. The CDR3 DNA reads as TGCAGCGTTGAGGGTTCTACCGGGGAGCTGTTTTTT.

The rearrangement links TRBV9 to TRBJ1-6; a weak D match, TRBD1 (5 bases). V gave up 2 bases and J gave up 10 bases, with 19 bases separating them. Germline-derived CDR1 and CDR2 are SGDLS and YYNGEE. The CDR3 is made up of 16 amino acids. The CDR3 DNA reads TGTGCCAGCAGCGTGTCACAGGAAACGCGGTCCTCACCCCTCCACTTT. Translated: CASSVSQETRSSPLHF.